The next 8 T cell receptor beta chains were all read from a single sample in a study of Ad26.COV2.S vaccination and SARS-CoV-2 variants (dated by TCRdb to the early 2020s). The protocol used for the library was the immunoSEQ multiplex PCR assay. TCRdb obtained this table from immuneACCESS and retained in-frame rearrangements with V and J assigned. These tables miss some clones; where compared with another copy, unresolved V genes account for less than half of the shortfall, and the remainder is unexplained. The sample table shows about 280,000 clones, and about 89% are seen once. Clones ranked in the top ten supply about 3.1% of the sample. The sample's treatment or condition, from its label and the paper: about 20 received Ad26.COV2.S at low or high dose, single or two shots; 5 received placebo; per-sample allocation not given. For vaccine and placebo recipients, the sequenced repertoires came from samples collected on day 63 after the first injection.

Source: peripheral blood, taken in a trial of Ad26.COV2.S vaccine versus placebo. The source of these receptors is a person aged 18 to 65 who received the Ad26.COV2.S COVID-19 vaccine or a placebo.

The chain joins TRBV12-5 to TRBJ2-1, with 8 bases fitting TRBD1. The CDR3 sequence is 16 residues long. Germline V lookup: CDR1 LGHNT, CDR2 FRNRAP. V shed 5 bases, J shed 0 bases, and the junction held 6 bases outside the gene matches. The CDR3 DNA sequence: TGTGCTAGTGGTCCCTTTGGACAGGGCTCCTACAATGAGCAGTTCTTC. It is translated as CASGPFGQGSYNEQFF.

This rearrangement joins TRBV27 to TRBJ1-1; TRBD1 aligns across 10 bases. The V gene's germline CDR1 is MNHEY and CDR2 SMNVEV (reference sequence). Germline trimming cut 6 bases from V and 0 bases from J; bases unmatched to any gene: 4. The CDR3 length is 15 residues. The CDR3 DNA is TGTGCCAGCAGATTGGGACAGGGGTTGAACACTGAAGCTTTCTTT. Protein: CASRLGQGLNTEAFF.

The V call is TRBV10-3, the J call TRBJ1-1, with a possible D match to TRBD1 (5 bases). V was clipped by 7 bases and J by 2 bases, with 11 bases between them. The CDR3 has 13 amino acids. Germline values: CDR1 ENHRY, CDR2 SYGVKD. The CDR3 spells CAINGGLNTEAFF. CDR3 coding DNA: TGTGCCATCAATGGGGGACTTAACACTGAAGCTTTCTTT.

CDR3 sequence: CASSLGSSGPQNIQYF. CDR3 nucleotide sequence: TGCGCCAGCAGCTTGGGTTCTAGCGGCCCTCAAAACATTCAGTACTTC. This chain links TRBV5-1 with TRBJ2-4, with 7 bases matching TRBD2. CDR1 SGHRS and CDR2 YFSETQ come from the germline V gene. This CDR3 has 16 amino acids. V lost 0 bases to trimming and J lost 5 bases; unmatched junction nucleotides: 8.

The J gene is TRBJ2-3, the V gene TRBV30; TRBD1 matches 10 bases. The V gene end was trimmed by 2 bases and the J gene end by 14 bases; junction bases not matched to a gene: 19. The CDR3 is made up of 16 amino acids. Germline values: CDR1 GTSNPN, CDR2 SVGIG (reference sequence). CDR3: CAWSRNHGTGVDRRYF. For the CDR3, the DNA is TGTGCCTGGAGTCGAAACCACGGGACAGGGGTTGACAGAAGGTATTTT.

About this clone itself: This CDR3 is also generated by other DNA sequences in the sample. The genes are TRBV7-2 and TRBJ2-5, with a tentative D call TRBD1 (7 bases). Per germline, CDR1 SGHTA and CDR2 FQGNSA. This CDR3 contains 14 residues. V lost 2 bases, J lost 1 base, and 8 bases lay in between. The CDR3 here is CASSLQGGQETQYF. The DNA of the CDR3 is TGTGCCAGCAGCTTACAGGGGGGCCAAGAGACCCAGTACTTC.

The chain couples TRBV3-1 (or the pseudogene TRBV3-2) to TRBJ2-5; 9 positions agree with TRBD1. Germline V CDR1 and CDR2: LGHDT, YNNKEL (reference sequence). V shed 4 bases, J shed 3 bases, and the junction held 0 bases outside the gene matches. The CDR3 is made up of 13 amino acids. In nucleotides, the CDR3 is TGTGCCAGCAGCCGACAGGGGGAAGAGACCCAGTACTTC. This encodes CASSRQGEETQYF.

V usage is TRBV5-4 and J usage is TRBJ2-1, with 9 nucleotides matching TRBD2. V lost 0 bases and J lost 9; bases outside the gene matches: 4. The CDR3 contains 14 residues. Germline V CDR1 and CDR2: SGHNT, YYREEE (reference sequence). CDR3 sequence: CASSLGGRAGEQFF. The CDR3 DNA reads as TGTGCCAGCAGCTTGGGCGGGAGGGCCGGTGAGCAGTTCTTC.